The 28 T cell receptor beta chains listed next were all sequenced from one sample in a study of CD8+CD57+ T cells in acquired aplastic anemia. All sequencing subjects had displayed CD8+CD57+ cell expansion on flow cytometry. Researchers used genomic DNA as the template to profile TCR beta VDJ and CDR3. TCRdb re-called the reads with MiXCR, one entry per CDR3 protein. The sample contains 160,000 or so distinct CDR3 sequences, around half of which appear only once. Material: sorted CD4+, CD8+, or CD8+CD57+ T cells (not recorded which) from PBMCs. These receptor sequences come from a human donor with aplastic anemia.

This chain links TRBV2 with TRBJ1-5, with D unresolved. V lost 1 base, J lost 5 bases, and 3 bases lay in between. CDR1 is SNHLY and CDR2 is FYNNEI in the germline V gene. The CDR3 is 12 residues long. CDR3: CASSEEDQPQHF. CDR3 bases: TGTGCCAGCAGTGAAGAAGATCAGCCCCAGCATTTT.

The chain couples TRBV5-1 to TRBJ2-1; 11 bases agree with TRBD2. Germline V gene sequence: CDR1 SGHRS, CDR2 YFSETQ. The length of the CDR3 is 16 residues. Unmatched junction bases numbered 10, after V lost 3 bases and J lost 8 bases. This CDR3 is CASSSTSGGPIYEQFF. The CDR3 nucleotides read TGCGCCAGCAGCTCAACTAGCGGGGGTCCGATATATGAGCAGTTCTTC.

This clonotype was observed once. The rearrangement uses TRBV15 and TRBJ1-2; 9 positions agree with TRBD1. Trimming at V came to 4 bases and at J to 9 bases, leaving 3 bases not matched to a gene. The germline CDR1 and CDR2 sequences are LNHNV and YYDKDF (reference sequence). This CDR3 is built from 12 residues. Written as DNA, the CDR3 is TGTGCCACCAGCAACGGACAGGGGAGCTACACCTTC. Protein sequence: CATSNGQGSYTF.

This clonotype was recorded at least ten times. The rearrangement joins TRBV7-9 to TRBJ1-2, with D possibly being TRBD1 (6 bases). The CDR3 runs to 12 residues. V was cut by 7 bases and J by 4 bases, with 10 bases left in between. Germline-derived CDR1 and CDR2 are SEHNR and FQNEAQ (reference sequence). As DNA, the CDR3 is TGTGCCAGCACTCCGGACAGCTATGGCTACACCTTC. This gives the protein CASTPDSYGYTF.

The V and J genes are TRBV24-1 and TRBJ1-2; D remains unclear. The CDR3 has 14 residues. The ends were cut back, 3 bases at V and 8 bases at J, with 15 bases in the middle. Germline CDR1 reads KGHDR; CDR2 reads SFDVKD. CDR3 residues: CATSDTGGQRGYTF. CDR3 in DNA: TGTGCCACCAGTGATACGGGCGGGCAACGAGGCTACACCTTC.

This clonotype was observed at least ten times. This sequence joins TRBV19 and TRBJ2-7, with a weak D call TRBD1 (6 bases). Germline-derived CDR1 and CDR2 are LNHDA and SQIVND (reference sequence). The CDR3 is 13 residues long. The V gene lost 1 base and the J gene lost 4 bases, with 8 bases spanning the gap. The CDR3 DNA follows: TGTGCCAGTAGTATAGGGACAGATTACGAGCAGTACTTC. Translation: CASSIGTDYEQYF.

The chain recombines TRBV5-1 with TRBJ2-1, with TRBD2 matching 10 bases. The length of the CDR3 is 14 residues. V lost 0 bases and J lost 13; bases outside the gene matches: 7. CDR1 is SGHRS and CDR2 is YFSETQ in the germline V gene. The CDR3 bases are TGCGCCAGCAGCTTGGGGGAGCGGGAGGGAACTCAGTTCTTC. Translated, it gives CASSLGEREGTQFF.

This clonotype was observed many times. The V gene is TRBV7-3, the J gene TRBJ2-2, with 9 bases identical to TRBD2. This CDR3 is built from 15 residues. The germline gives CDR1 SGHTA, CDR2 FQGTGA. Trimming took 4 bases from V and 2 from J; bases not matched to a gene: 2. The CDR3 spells CASSSLAGNTGELFF. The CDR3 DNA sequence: TGTGCCAGCAGCTCTCTAGCGGGAAACACCGGGGAGCTGTTTTTT.

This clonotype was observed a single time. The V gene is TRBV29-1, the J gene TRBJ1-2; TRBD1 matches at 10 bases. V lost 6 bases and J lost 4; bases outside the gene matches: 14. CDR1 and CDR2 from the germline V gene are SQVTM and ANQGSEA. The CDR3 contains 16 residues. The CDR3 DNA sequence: TGCAGCGTCCAAGGACAGGGGGGAGAGGGGATCTATGGCTACACCTTC. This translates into CSVQGQGGEGIYGYTF.

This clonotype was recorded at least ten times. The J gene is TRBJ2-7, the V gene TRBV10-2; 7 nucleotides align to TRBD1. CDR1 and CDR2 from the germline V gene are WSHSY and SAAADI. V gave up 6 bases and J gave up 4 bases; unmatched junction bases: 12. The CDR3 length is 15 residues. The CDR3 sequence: CASRLVGTASYEQYF. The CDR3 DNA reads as TGCGCCAGCAGGTTGGTAGGGACAGCCTCTTACGAGCAGTACTTC.

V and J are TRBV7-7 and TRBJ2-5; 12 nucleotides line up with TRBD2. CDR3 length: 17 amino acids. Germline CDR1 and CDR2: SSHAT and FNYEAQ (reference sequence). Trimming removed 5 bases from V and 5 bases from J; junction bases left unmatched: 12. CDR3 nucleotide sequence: TGTGCCAGCAGCCAAACTAGCGGGGGGACCTTGGGGGAGACCCAGTACTTC. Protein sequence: CASSQTSGGTLGETQYF.

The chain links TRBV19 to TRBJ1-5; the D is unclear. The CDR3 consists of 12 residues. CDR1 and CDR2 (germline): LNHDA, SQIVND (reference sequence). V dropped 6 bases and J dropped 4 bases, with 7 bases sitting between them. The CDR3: CASRDGNQPQHF. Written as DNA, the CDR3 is TGTGCCAGTAGGGATGGGAATCAGCCCCAGCATTTT.

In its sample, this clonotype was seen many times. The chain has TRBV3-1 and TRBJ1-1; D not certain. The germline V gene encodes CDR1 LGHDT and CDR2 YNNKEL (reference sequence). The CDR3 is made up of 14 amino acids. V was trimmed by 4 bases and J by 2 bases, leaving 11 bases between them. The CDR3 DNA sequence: TGTGCCAGCAGCCCTCATGCAGGAAACACTGAAGCTTTCTTT. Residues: CASSPHAGNTEAFF.

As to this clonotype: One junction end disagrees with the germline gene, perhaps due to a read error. In DNA, the CDR3 is TGCGCCAGCAGCCCCAACCCGACAGTCAGCTATGGCTACACCTTC. Translating it yields CASSPNPTVSYGYTF. The chain links TRBV9 to TRBJ1-2; maybe TRBD1 (5 bases). Germline loops: CDR1 SGDLS, CDR2 YYNGEE. The CDR3 runs 15 residues.

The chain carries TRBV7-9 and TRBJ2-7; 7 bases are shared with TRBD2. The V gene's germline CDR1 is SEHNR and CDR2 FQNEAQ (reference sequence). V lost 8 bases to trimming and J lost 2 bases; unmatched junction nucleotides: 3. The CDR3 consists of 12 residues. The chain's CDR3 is CASRGGAYEQYV. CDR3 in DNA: TGTGCCAGCCGTGGGGGGGCCTACGAGCAGTACGTC.

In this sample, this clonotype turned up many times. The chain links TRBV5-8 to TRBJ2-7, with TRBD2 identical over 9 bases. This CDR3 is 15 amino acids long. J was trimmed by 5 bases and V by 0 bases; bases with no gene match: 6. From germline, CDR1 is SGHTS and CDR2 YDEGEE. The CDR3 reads CASSLGGRASNEQYV. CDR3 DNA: TGTGCCAGCAGCTTGGGCGGGAGGGCCTCGAACGAGCAGTACGTC.

CDR3 loop: CASSIGGLVRETQYF. CDR3 DNA: TGTGCCAGTAGTATAGGGGGACTCGTCCGAGAGACCCAGTACTTC. The chain recombines TRBV19 with TRBJ2-5, with D perhaps TRBD2 (6 bases). Trimming pared 1 base from V and 4 bases from J, leaving 13 bases between. The length of the CDR3 is 15 residues. Germline V gene lookup returns CDR1 LNHDA and CDR2 SQIVND (reference sequence).

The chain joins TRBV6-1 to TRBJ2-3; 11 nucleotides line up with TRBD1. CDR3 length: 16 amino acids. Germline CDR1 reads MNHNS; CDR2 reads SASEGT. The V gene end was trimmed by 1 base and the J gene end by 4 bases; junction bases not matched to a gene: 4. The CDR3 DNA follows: TGTGCCAGCAGTGAAGTGGGACAGGGGGGCGCAGATACGCAGTATTTT. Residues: CASSEVGQGGADTQYF.

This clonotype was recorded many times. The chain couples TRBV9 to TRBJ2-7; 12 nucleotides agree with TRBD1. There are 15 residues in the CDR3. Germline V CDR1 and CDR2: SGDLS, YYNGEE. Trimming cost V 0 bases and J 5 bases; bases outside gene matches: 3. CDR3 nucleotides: TGTGCCAGCAGCGTAGCGGGACAGGGGGCCAACGAGCAGTACTTC. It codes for CASSVAGQGANEQYF.

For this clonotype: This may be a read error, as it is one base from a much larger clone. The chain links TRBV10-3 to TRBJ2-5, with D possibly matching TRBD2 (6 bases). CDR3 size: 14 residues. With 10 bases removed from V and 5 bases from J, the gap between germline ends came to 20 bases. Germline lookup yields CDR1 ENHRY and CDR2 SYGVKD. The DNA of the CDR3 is TGTGCCAGCAAAAAGGGCGGGACCGGGGAGACCCAGTACTTC. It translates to CASKKGGTGETQYF.

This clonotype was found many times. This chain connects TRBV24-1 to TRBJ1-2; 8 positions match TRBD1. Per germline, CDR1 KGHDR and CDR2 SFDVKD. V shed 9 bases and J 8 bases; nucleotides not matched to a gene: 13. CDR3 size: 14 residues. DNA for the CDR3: TGTGCCACCTCCCCGGACAGGGCTGGGAGCGGCTACACCTTC. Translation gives CATSPDRAGSGYTF.

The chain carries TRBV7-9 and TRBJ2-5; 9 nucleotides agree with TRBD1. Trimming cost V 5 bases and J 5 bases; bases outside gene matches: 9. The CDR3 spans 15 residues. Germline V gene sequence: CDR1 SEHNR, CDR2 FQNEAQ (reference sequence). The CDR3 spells CASSPRRDRAETQYF. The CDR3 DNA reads TGTGCCAGCAGCCCAAGGAGGGACAGGGCTGAGACCCAGTACTTC. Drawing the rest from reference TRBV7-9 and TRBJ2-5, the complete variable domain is DTGVSQNPRHKITKRGQNVTFRCDPISEHNRLYWYRQTLGQGPEFLTYFQNEAQLEKSRLLSDRFSAERPKGSFSTLEIQRTEQGDSAMYLCASSPRRDRAETQYFGPGTRLLVL.

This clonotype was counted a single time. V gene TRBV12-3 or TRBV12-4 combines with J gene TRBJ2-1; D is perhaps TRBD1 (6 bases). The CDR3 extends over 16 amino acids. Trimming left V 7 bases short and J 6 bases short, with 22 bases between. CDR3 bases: TGTGCCAGCACCCTAACAGGGCTACCCCTCGCCAATGAGCAGTTCTTC. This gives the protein CASTLTGLPLANEQFF.

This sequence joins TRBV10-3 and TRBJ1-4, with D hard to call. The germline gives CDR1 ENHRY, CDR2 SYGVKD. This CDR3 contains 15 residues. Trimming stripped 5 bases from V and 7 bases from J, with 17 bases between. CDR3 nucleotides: TGTGCCATCAGTCCTGACGGGTTGAACACTGAAAAACTGTTTTTT. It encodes CAISPDGLNTEKLFF.

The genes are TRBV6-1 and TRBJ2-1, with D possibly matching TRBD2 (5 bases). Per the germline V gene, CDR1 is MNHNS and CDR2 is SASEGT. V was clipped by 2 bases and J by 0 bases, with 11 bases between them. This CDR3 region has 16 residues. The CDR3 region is CASSEYGGLSYNEQFF. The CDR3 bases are TGTGCCAGCAGTGAATATGGCGGACTCTCCTACAATGAGCAGTTCTTC.

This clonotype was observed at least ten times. This chain's CDR3 is CASSLSSGMAETQYF. The CDR3 DNA is TGTGCCAGCAGCTTAAGTTCAGGGATGGCAGAGACCCAGTACTTC. The chain carries TRBV7-7 and TRBJ2-5; D perhaps matches TRBD1 (5 bases). V lost 2 bases, J lost 4 bases, and 14 bases lay in between. Germline V lookup: CDR1 SSHAT, CDR2 FNYEAQ (reference sequence). The CDR3 is 15 amino acids.

The CDR3 nucleotides are TGCAGCGTTTTTCAGGGGGCGAATGAGCAGTTCTTC. As protein: CSVFQGANEQFF. The rearrangement joins TRBV29-1 to TRBJ2-1; 8 bases are shared with TRBD1. The CDR3 loop spans 12 amino acids. The germline CDR1 and CDR2 sequences are SQVTM and ANQGSEA. V lost 5 bases, J lost 7 bases, and 4 bases stayed unmatched.

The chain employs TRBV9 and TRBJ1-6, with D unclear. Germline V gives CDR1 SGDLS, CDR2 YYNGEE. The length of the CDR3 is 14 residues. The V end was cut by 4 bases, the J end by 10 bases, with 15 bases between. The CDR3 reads CASSPSHVGSPLHF. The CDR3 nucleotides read TGTGCCAGCAGCCCATCACATGTAGGCTCACCCCTCCACTTT.